A single sample gave rise to the 25 T cell receptor beta chains below, sequenced in a study of T cell repertoires in cytomegalovirus infection. In TCRdb, the reads were re-called with MiXCR into one record per CDR3 protein. This sample yields under 600,000 distinct CDR3 sequences, of which more than 15% are seen a single time; 20% to 30% belongs to the top ten. Input material: CD8+ T cells from PBMCs. These receptors were collected from a human donor in good health (CMV status not recorded). Some clones in this sample may be carry-over from other donors' samples.

Concerning this clonotype itself: One base away lies a much larger clone, so this may be a sequencing read error. The DNA of the CDR3 is TGTGCCAGCAGCTTAGTGGTCAATGAGCAGTCCTTC. It yields the protein CASSLVVNEQSF. V gene TRBV7-6 combines with J gene TRBJ2-1; no clear D. This CDR3 has 12 amino acids. Germline V gene sequence: CDR1 SGHVS, CDR2 FNYEAQ.

Many counts were recorded for this clonotype. The chain employs TRBV12-3 or TRBV12-4 and TRBJ1-1; no definite D call. The germline V and J ends were trimmed by 2 bases and 2 bases, with 12 bases remaining between them. CDR3 size: 15 residues. CDR3 in amino acids: CASSLSQKGNTEAFF. CDR3 nucleotides: TGTGCCAGCAGTTTATCTCAGAAGGGTAACACTGAAGCTTTCTTT.

This clonotype occurred a few times. The rearrangement joins TRBV13 to TRBJ1-1; D may be TRBD1 (5 bases). The CDR3 has 16 residues. Germline values: CDR1 PRHDT, CDR2 FYEKMQ (reference sequence). V was trimmed by 4 bases and J by 0 bases, leaving 15 bases between them. CDR3 in amino acids: CASSSRRDLMNTEAFF. The CDR3 DNA reads as TGTGCCAGCAGCTCTCGACGGGACCTCATGAACACTGAAGCTTTCTTT.

This chain links TRBV20-1 with TRBJ1-2, with D possibly TRBD1 on 5 matching bases. The CDR3 contains 11 residues. Germline V gene lookup returns CDR1 DFQATT and CDR2 SNEGSKA (reference sequence). Trimming left V 3 bases short and J 8 bases short, with 10 bases between. In nucleotides, the CDR3 is TGCAGTGCTAGTCGAGGGGAAGGCTACACCTTC. Its translation is CSASRGEGYTF.

Comment on this clonotype: This clone may be a read error of a much larger clone one base away. The CDR3 does not end in the conserved phenylalanine or tryptophan, so this is likely a read error. This chain connects TRBV7-1 to TRBJ2-7; 7 nucleotides match TRBD2. TRBV7-1 is recorded as an ORF, its role being uncertain. The ends lost 5 bases at V and 5 bases at J; junction bases unmatched: 3. CDR3 length equals 12 residues. DNA of the CDR3: TGTGCCAGCAGCCGGACTAGTAACGAGCAGTACTTA. It translates to CASSRTSNEQYL.

CDR3 DNA: TGTGCCAGCAGTTATCCAAAGACAGGGGGCACCTATGGCTACACCTTC. This sequence encodes CASSYPKTGGTYGYTF. The chain carries TRBV6-5 and TRBJ1-2; 10 nucleotides match TRBD1. The germline V gene has CDR1 MNHEY and CDR2 SVGAGI. Trimming cost V 3 bases and J 4 bases; bases outside gene matches: 8. This CDR3 comprises 16 residues.

The rearrangement joins TRBV4-1 to TRBJ1-5, with 9 bases aligning to TRBD1. The ends lost 4 bases at V and 6 bases at J; junction bases unmatched: 7. The CDR3 runs to 15 residues. Germline lookup yields CDR1 MGHRA and CDR2 YSYEKL. For the CDR3, the DNA is TGCGCCAGCAGCCTGCGGACAGGGGAACGTCAGCCCCAGCATTTT. Translated: CASSLRTGERQPQHF.

The chain recombines TRBV4-1 with TRBJ2-1; a weak D match, TRBD2 (5 bases). This CDR3 contains 15 residues. V was trimmed by 0 bases and J by 6 bases, leaving 12 bases between them. Germline values: CDR1 MGHRA, CDR2 YSYEKL. The CDR3 coding sequence is TGCGCCAGCAGCCAAGAGGCAGCGGCCCCCAATGAGCAGTTCTTC. This sequence encodes CASSQEAAAPNEQFF.

This clonotype appeared many times. This rearrangement joins TRBV27 to TRBJ2-3; 10 bases fit TRBD1. The CDR3 covers 16 residues. The germline V gene has CDR1 MNHEY and CDR2 SMNVEV (reference sequence). The V gene end was trimmed by 4 bases and the J gene end by 3 bases; junction bases not matched to a gene: 7. CDR3 nucleotide sequence: TGTGCCAGCAGTTCCGTTCCGGGACAGGGGACAGATACGCAGTATTTT. Its translation: CASSSVPGQGTDTQYF.

This clonotype has more than one count but fewer than ten. This rearrangement joins TRBV25-1 to TRBJ1-1; D possibly corresponds to TRBD1 (5 bases). CDR3 length: 11 residues. Germline V lookup: CDR1 MGHDK, CDR2 SYGVNS. V lost 3 bases, J lost 11 bases, and 10 bases lay in between. The CDR3 loop reads CASSESGGAFF. CDR3 DNA: TGTGCCAGCAGTGAGTCTGGGGGGGCTTTCTTT.

V gene TRBV27 combines with J gene TRBJ1-3; TRBD1 matches at 7 bases. Germline V gives CDR1 MNHEY, CDR2 SMNVEV (reference sequence). V was clipped by 6 bases and J by 0 bases; unmatched bases: 5. The CDR3 sequence is 15 residues long. Here the CDR3 reads CASSGSGGSGNTIYF. CDR3 sequence (DNA): TGTGCCAGCAGCGGGTCAGGGGGCTCTGGAAACACCATATATTTT.

As regards this clonotype: A junction end diverges from the germline sequence, so it may reflect a read error. V and J are TRBV4-1 and TRBJ2-1; 10 positions agree with TRBD2. This CDR3 is built from 17 residues. In germline, CDR1 is MGHRA, CDR2 YSYEKL. The CDR3 loop is CASSQDPLAGESNDQFF. CDR3 DNA sequence: TGTGCCAGCAGCCAAGATCCGCTAGCGGGAGAGAGTAATGATCAGTTCTTC.

V and J are TRBV28 and TRBJ2-1; D gene uncertain. The CDR3 spans 14 residues. Germline V CDR1 and CDR2: MDHEN, SYDVKM. V dropped 1 base and J dropped 8 bases, with 12 bases sitting between them. CDR3 bases: TGTGCCAGCAGTTTATTGTCGGCCAGCCATGAGCAGTTCTTC. Translating it yields CASSLLSASHEQFF.

This sequence joins TRBV19 and TRBJ1-4, with 10 bases lining up with TRBD1. Losses at the gene ends were 6 bases for V and 8 bases for J; bases not matched to a gene: 9. This CDR3 spans 15 amino acids. The germline V gene encodes CDR1 LNHDA and CDR2 SQIVND (reference sequence). The CDR3 loop is CASRPPDRGREKLFF. The CDR3 bases are TGTGCCAGTAGACCTCCCGACAGGGGGCGAGAAAAACTGTTTTTT.

This clonotype was detected ten times or more. The junction differs from germline at one of its ends, possibly a read error. This chain joins TRBV6-2 or TRBV6-3 and TRBJ2-1, with 10 bases lining up with TRBD1. The CDR3 contains 15 residues. From germline, CDR1 is MNHEY and CDR2 SVGEGT. CDR3 bases: TGTGCCAGCACCGGGACAGGGGCGTCCTCCAATGAGCAGTTCTTC. Translation: CASTGTGASSNEQFF.

The CDR3 DNA reads as TGTGCCAGCAGCACCGACAGGACTCAGAACACTGAAGCTTTCTTT. It is translated as CASSTDRTQNTEAFF. The chain is built from TRBV4-2 and TRBJ1-1, with D maybe TRBD1 (6 bases). Germline CDR1 reads LGHNA; CDR2 reads YNFKEQ. The CDR3 has 15 residues. Trimming took off 5 bases at V and 1 base at J, with 14 bases between the two ends.

V and J are TRBV5-6 and TRBJ1-5; D ambiguous. The CDR3 consists of 18 residues. The germline V and J ends were trimmed by 5 bases and 2 bases, with 23 bases remaining between them. Germline V gene lookup returns CDR1 SGHDT and CDR2 YYEEEE. The CDR3 sequence: CASSINPSLLEGNQPQHF. The CDR3 nucleotides are TGTGCCAGCAGTATAAACCCATCTTTATTGGAGGGCAATCAGCCCCAGCATTTT.

This clonotype appeared a few times. This chain links TRBV20-1 with TRBJ2-1; D is uncertain. Trimming took 5 bases from V and 6 from J, leaving 20 bases between them. The CDR3 totals 15 residues. The germline gives CDR1 DFQATT, CDR2 SNEGSKA (reference sequence). The CDR3 nucleotides read TGCAGTGCTCTAATTGACGCCGCCCCCAGCAATGAGCAGTTCTTC. Its translation is CSALIDAAPSNEQFF.

This clonotype was detected a few times. V usage is TRBV20-1 and J usage is TRBJ2-1; 10 positions agree with TRBD2. The CDR3 sequence is 16 residues long. Germline CDR1 and CDR2: DFQATT and SNEGSKA (reference sequence). Losses at the gene ends were 6 bases for V and 4 bases for J; bases not matched to a gene: 12. This CDR3 is CSAWAMGTSEYNEQFF. Here the CDR3 DNA reads TGCAGTGCCTGGGCCATGGGGACTAGCGAATACAATGAGCAGTTCTTC.

The V and J genes are TRBV27 and TRBJ1-1, with 9 bases aligning to TRBD1. With V trimmed by 7 bases and J by 7 bases, 10 bases remained unmatched. The CDR3 is made up of 14 amino acids. The germline CDR1 and CDR2 sequences are MNHEY and SMNVEV (reference sequence). The CDR3 DNA is TGTGCCAGCAAACCGGGACAGGGTTTAGTTGAAGCTTTCTTT. Translated, it gives CASKPGQGLVEAFF.

In its sample, this clonotype was seen many times. V usage is TRBV28 and J usage is TRBJ2-1, with TRBD2 identical over 10 bases. There are 14 residues in the CDR3. Trimming removed 6 bases from V and 4 bases from J; junction bases left unmatched: 3. Germline CDR1 MDHEN, CDR2 SYDVKM. CDR3 sequence: CASRRLAGYNEQFF. CDR3 sequence (DNA): TGTGCCAGCAGACGACTAGCGGGTTACAATGAGCAGTTCTTC.

The CDR3 spells CASSYSSGRPNEQFF. For the CDR3, the DNA is TGTGCCAGCAGTTACTCTAGCGGGAGGCCGAATGAGCAGTTCTTC. V and J are TRBV6-8 and TRBJ2-1; TRBD2 matches at 10 bases. There are 15 residues in the CDR3. Germline V gives CDR1 MNHGY, CDR2 SAAAGT. Losses at the gene ends were 0 bases for V and 7 bases for J; bases not matched to a gene: 3.

About this clonotype: The junction differs from germline at one of its ends, possibly a read error. The chain combines TRBV27 with TRBJ2-7; a possible D gene is TRBD1 (6 bases). The CDR3 has 14 residues. Germline CDR1 and CDR2: MNHEY and SMNVEV (reference sequence). The CDR3 here is CASSLGTWVYVQYF. For the CDR3, the DNA is TGTGCAAGCAGTTTGGGGACATGGGTCTACGTGCAGTACTTC.

This clonotype was counted ten times or more. The chain carries TRBV12-3 or TRBV12-4 and TRBJ1-2; weak D call: TRBD1 (5 bases). The CDR3 runs 16 residues. The V end lost 3 bases, the J end lost 2 bases, and 16 bases lay between the germline ends. The CDR3 reads CASSLSGIGGNYGYTF. CDR3 DNA sequence: TGTGCCAGCAGTTTGAGCGGCATCGGGGGAAACTATGGCTACACCTTC.

This clonotype was observed at least ten times. The rearrangement joins TRBV12-3 or TRBV12-4 to TRBJ2-1; possibly TRBD2 for D (7 bases). V was trimmed by 4 bases and J by 5 bases, leaving 9 bases between them. This CDR3 spans 13 amino acids. The CDR3, as DNA: TGTGCCAGCAGTTACGGGGGGCACAATGAGCAGTTCTTC. It specifies CASSYGGHNEQFF.